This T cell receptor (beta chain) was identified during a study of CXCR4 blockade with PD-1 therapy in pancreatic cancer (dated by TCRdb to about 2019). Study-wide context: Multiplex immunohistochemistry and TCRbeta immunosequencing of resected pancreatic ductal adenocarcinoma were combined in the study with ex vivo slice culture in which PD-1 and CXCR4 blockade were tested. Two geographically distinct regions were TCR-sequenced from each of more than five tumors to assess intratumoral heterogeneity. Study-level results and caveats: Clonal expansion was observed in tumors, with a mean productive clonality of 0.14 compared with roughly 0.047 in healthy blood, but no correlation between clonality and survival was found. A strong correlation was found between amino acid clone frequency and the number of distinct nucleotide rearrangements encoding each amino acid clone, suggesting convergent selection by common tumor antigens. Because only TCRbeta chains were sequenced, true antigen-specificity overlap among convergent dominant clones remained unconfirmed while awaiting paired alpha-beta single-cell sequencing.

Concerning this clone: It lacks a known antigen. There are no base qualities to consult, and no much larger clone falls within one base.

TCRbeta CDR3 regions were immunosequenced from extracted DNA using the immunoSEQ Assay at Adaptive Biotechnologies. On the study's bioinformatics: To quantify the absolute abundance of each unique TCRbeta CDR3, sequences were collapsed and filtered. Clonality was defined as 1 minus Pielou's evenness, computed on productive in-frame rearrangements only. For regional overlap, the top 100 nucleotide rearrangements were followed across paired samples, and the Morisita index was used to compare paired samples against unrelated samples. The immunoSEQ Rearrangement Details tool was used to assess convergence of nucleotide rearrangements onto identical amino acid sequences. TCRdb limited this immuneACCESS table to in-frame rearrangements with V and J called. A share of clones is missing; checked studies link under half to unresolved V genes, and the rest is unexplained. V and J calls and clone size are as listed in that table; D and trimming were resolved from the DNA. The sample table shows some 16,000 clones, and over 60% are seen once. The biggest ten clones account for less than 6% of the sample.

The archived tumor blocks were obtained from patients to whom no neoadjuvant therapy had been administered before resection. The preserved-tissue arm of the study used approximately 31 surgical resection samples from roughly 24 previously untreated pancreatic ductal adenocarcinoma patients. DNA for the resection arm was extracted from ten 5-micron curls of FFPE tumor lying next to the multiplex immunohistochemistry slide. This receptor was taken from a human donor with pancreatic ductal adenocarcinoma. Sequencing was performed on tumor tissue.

The DNA sequence is given as TGTGCCAGCAGTTTAACTTATCGGGAGGGGCGAGAGACCCAGTACTTC. This encodes CASSLTYREGRETQYF. This receptor chain uses TRBV28 and TRBJ2-5; 8 of the junction bases match TRBD2. Taken from the germline V gene, the CDR1 and CDR2 loops are MDHEN and SYDVKM. Including cysteine and phenylalanine, the CDR3 has 16 amino acids. CDR3 DNA is the only sequence kept; it has 48 bases, read in frame from the first base. V is trimmed back by 2 bases and J by 4 bases, and the junction contains 9 bases that no gene match accounts for. Full variable domain (CDR3 extended with the reference TRBV28 and TRBJ2-5 proteins): DVKVTQSSRYLVKRTGEKVFLECVQDMDHENMFWYRQDPGLGLRLIYFSYDVKMKEKGDIPEGYSVSREKKERFSLILESASTNQTSMYLCASSLTYREGRETQYFGPGTRLLVL.